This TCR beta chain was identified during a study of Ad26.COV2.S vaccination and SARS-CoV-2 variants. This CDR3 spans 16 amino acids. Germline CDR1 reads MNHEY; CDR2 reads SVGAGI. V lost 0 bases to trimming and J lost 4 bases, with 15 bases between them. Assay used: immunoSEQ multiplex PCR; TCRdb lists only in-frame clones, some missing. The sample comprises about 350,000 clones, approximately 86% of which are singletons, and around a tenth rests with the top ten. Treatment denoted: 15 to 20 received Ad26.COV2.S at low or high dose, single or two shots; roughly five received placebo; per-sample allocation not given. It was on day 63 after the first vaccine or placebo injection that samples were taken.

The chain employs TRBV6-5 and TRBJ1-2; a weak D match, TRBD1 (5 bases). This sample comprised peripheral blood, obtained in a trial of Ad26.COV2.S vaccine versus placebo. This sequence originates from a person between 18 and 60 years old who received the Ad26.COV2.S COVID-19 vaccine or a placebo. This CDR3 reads CASSYSRFGTGYGYTF. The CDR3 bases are TGTGCCAGCAGTTACTCAAGGTTTGGGACGGGCTATGGCTACACCTTC.